Reported below is one T cell receptor beta chain. Its antigen specificity is not known. Per-base quality was not reported, and no clone a single base away is much larger than it. CDR1 is given as SQVTM and CDR2 as ANQGSEA, both from the germline V gene. The V end loses 5 bases and the J end loses 6 bases, and a stretch of 7 bases separates them. The CDR3 runs 11 residues from the cysteine to the phenylalanine. CDR3 DNA is the only sequence kept; it has 33 bases, read in frame from the first base. This record comes from a study of blood T cell repertoires in COVID-19 (dated by TCRdb to 2018 to 2020). With regard to the full study: Collaborator samples came from the United States, Italy and Spain and covered acute and convalescent phases of COVID-19. Where HLA class I and class II types were available, the types were taken from metadata supplied by the sample provider, not from assay-based typing. A freely available public database, intended as a resource for researchers studying the immune response to SARS-CoV-2, is where the repertoires were released. The material from the prospective study consisted of cDNA or gDNA derived from T cells, B-cell-depleted T cells, or PBMCs. Samples came from the ongoing ImmuneRACE study (first 160 participants) plus 1,254 subjects from 6 global collaborators. The dataset comprised deeply sampled blood TCRbeta repertoires from subjects exposed to, actively infected with, or recovered from COVID-19. Sample metadata almost always included a de-identified subject ID, COVID-19 status, age in years and sex.

Each collaborating institution followed its own protocols to collect whole blood in K2EDTA tubes. For TCRbeta analysis, collaborators shipped samples as frozen whole blood, isolated PBMCs, or DNA extracted from either of those sample types. Study-wide conclusions, independent of this receptor: Clinical and demographic metadata were provided uncurated, with the amount varying by source and participant.

The immunoSEQ Assay, a bias-controlled multiplex PCR, was used to amplify TCRbeta CDR3 regions from genomic DNA. On the authors' methods: Nucleated cell counts per sample were estimated from amplification of reference gene primers within the assay. To quantify the absolute abundance of each unique TCRbeta CDR3 rearrangement, sequence reads were collapsed and filtered. For each sample, productive Simpson clonality was calculated by taking the square root of Simpson's diversity index across productive rearrangements. TCRdb limited this immuneACCESS table to in-frame rearrangements with V and J called. A share of clones is missing; checked studies link under half to unresolved V genes, and the rest is unexplained. D and trimming come from the DNA, and the V and J calls and clone size come from that table. The sample records about 94,000 clones, about four fifths of which are singletons. The ten largest clones capture 19% of the sample.

The chain is made from TRBV29-1 and TRBJ2-2; a tentative D match to TRBD2 spans 5 bases. This TCR was sampled from a human donor in a cohort sampled during active COVID-19. Sequencing used peripheral blood. The CDR3 sequence is CSVLGAGELFF. The DNA reads TGCAGCGTTTTGGGAGCCGGGGAGCTGTTTTTT.